The clone carrying this TCR beta chain was detected once. Both 60 Vbeta primers and 13 Jbeta primers went into the PCR. Only in-frame clones appear in the TCRdb table, and some are missing; sequencing was by immunoSEQ multiplex PCR. The sample carries approximately 170,000 clones, roughly three quarters recorded once. This sample stems from a study of cytomegalovirus exposure and HLA in healthy donors. Germline V lookup: CDR1 MDHEN, CDR2 SYDVKM. The CDR3 has 17 residues. Trimming at V came to 4 bases and at J to 9 bases, leaving 18 bases not matched to a gene. The sequencing sample was made of PBMCs. V and J are TRBV28 and TRBJ2-1; 7 bases align to TRBD2. The clonotype was recovered from a woman aged 18-35 years in good health and CMV-seronegative. This chain's CDR3 is CASSSDWREITVSEQFF. DNA for the CDR3: TGTGCCAGCAGTTCGGACTGGCGGGAGATCACAGTCAGTGAGCAGTTCTTC.